The 17 T cell receptor beta chains reported below all come from one sample, sequenced in a study of metastatic and nonmetastatic thyroid tumors. Every patient underwent thyroid surgery untreated. TCRdb reprocessed the PCR reads via MiXCR. The repertoire holds a few thousand clones, with roughly 20% as singletons. Sequenced input: tumor tissue. Receptor source: a male donor with papillary thyroid cancer or a benign thyroid nodule (not recorded which). Some clones in this sample may be carry-over from other donors' samples.

This clone was counted many times. The chain combines TRBV4-1 with TRBJ2-2, with D perhaps matching TRBD2 (7 bases). The germline V gene has CDR1 MGHRA and CDR2 YSYEKL. The length of the CDR3 is 15 residues. V was trimmed by 4 bases and J by 9 bases, leaving 18 bases between them. The CDR3 nucleotides read TGCGCCAGCAGCCTCACTCGAGGGGGGGTCCGGGAGCTGTTTTTT. Protein: CASSLTRGGVRELFF.

At least ten counts were recorded for this clone. V usage is TRBV5-6 and J usage is TRBJ2-6, with D possibly TRBD1 on 5 matching bases. CDR1 and CDR2 (germline): SGHDT, YYEEEE. The CDR3 totals 19 residues. V shed 3 bases and J shed 0 bases, with 19 bases lying between them. CDR3 sequence reads: CASSSTGVASDSGANVLTF. The CDR3 DNA follows: TGTGCCAGCAGCTCCACAGGAGTAGCCTCCGACTCTGGGGCCAACGTCCTGACTTTC.

This clone was recorded many times. The genes are TRBV25-1 and TRBJ2-3; TRBD1 matches at 7 bases. The CDR3 runs 14 residues. Germline-derived CDR1 and CDR2 are MGHDK and SYGVNS. The junction had 4 bases not matched to a gene; V was cut back by 7 bases and J by 0 bases. CDR3 DNA sequence: TGTGCCAGCACCCGGGACAGCAGCACAGATACGCAGTATTTT. This translates into CASTRDSSTDTQYF.

For this clone: With a much larger clone just one base away, this may be a read error. The chain joins TRBV5-5 to TRBJ2-5; a possible D gene is TRBD1 (7 bases). The germline gives CDR1 SGHKS, CDR2 YYEKEE (reference sequence). The CDR3 is 15 amino acids. This CDR3 reads CARSFSGGTQETQYF. The CDR3 nucleotides are TGTGCCAGAAGCTTTTCAGGGGGGACCCAAGAGACCCAGTACTTC.

The rearrangement uses TRBV12-3 or TRBV12-4 and TRBJ2-7, with 8 positions matching TRBD1. The CDR3 is 16 amino acids. V lost 2 bases, J lost 5 bases, and 11 bases stayed unmatched. For the CDR3, the DNA is TGTGCCAGCAGTTTAATTTTCGGACAGGGCGGAAACGAGCAGTACTTC. It translates to CASSLIFGQGGNEQYF.

This clone showed up just a few times. V usage is TRBV27 and J usage is TRBJ2-7; TRBD2 is a possible D gene (5 bases). Deletions cut 11 bases from V and 3 bases from J, with 20 bases between. CDR1 and CDR2 from the germline V gene are MNHEY and SMNVEV (reference sequence). The CDR3 contains 14 residues. The DNA for the CDR3 is TGTGCCTGCCGCGAGGGCTTTGGGGTCTACGAGCAGTACTTC. It translates to CACREGFGVYEQYF.

This clone is labeled large. The CDR3 protein is CASTPDRSYEQYF. The CDR3 DNA reads TGCGCCAGCACCCCGGACAGGTCCTACGAGCAGTACTTC. This sequence joins TRBV5-1 and TRBJ2-7; 7 bases line up with TRBD1. The junction had 4 bases not matched to a gene; V was cut back by 6 bases and J by 1 base. This CDR3 comprises 13 residues. The germline V gene has CDR1 SGHRS and CDR2 YFSETQ.

By frequency in the sample, this clone is large. This rearrangement joins TRBV14 to TRBJ2-7; D remains unclear. The CDR3 is 11 residues long. Germline V gene lookup returns CDR1 SGHDN and CDR2 FVKESK. Between the trimmed V and J ends, which lost 5 bases and 6 bases, there was a span of 8 bases. The CDR3 here is CASSLIGEQYF. The CDR3 nucleotides are TGTGCCAGCAGCTTAATCGGCGAGCAGTACTTC. The full variable domain, completed using reference TRBV14 and TRBJ2-7, is EAGVTQFPSHSVIEKGQTVTLRCDPISGHDNLYWYRRVMGKEIKFLLHFVKESKQDESGMPNNRFLAERTGGTYSTLKVQPAELEDSGVYFCASSLIGEQYFGPGTRLTVT.

The rearrangement uses TRBV11-2 and TRBJ2-7; 8 positions agree with TRBD2. The CDR3 totals 17 residues. Per the germline V gene, CDR1 is SGHAT and CDR2 is FQNNGV. Trimming at V came to 1 base and at J to 6 bases, leaving 14 bases not matched to a gene. The CDR3 is CASSLVASLAGSSEQYF. The CDR3 DNA follows: TGTGCCAGCAGCTTAGTGGCCTCCCTAGCGGGTTCTTCCGAGCAGTACTTC.

This chain connects TRBV20-1 to TRBJ2-7; 11 bases map to TRBD2. The germline CDR1 and CDR2 sequences are DFQATT and SNEGSKA (reference sequence). This CDR3 has 14 residues. V lost 5 bases and J lost 4; bases outside the gene matches: 7. CDR3 sequence: CSAPPSGRKYEQYF. In nucleotides, the CDR3 is TGCAGTGCTCCGCCTAGCGGGAGGAAGTACGAGCAGTACTTC.

This clone is judged medium-sized. The V call is TRBV5-8, the J call TRBJ2-7; 8 nucleotides line up with TRBD2. V shed 3 bases, J shed 12 bases, and the junction held 14 bases outside the gene matches. Germline V lookup: CDR1 SGHTS, CDR2 YDEGEE. CDR3 size: 14 residues. The CDR3 sequence: CASSSNRLAGSPYF. CDR3 nucleotides: TGTGCCAGCAGCTCCAATCGTTTAGCGGGGAGTCCGTACTTC.

This clone was recorded once. The chain is built from TRBV5-1 and TRBJ1-2, with 9 bases identical to TRBD1. V was clipped by 5 bases and J by 4 bases; unmatched bases: 6. This CDR3 is 14 amino acids long. Per germline, CDR1 SGHRS and CDR2 YFSETQ. The DNA for the CDR3 is TGCGCCAGCAGACCATCGACAGGGGGCTATGGCTACACCTTC. Protein sequence: CASRPSTGGYGYTF. Together with reference TRBV5-1 and TRBJ1-2, the CDR3 gives the full variable domain: KAGVTQTPRYLIKTRGQQVTLSCSPISGHRSVSWYQQTPGQGLQFLFEYFSETQRNKGNFPGRFSGRQFSNSRSEMNVSTLELGDSALYLCASRPSTGGYGYTFGSGTRLTVV.

A note on this clone: A much larger clonotype is one base distant, so this may be a read error. V usage is TRBV6-1 and J usage is TRBJ1-5, with a tentative D call TRBD1 (5 bases). CDR1 MNHNS and CDR2 SASEGT come from the germline V gene. Trimming shortened V by 4 bases and J by 5 bases, and 18 bases separated the two germline ends. This CDR3 region has 16 residues. CDR3 protein: CASSGGAPTADQPQHF. In DNA form, the CDR3 reads TGTGCCAGCAGTGGAGGGGCGCCTACCGCCGATCAGCCCCAGCATTTT.

This clone has a count of ten or more. This rearrangement joins TRBV7-9 to TRBJ1-4; 9 positions agree with TRBD1. V gave up 4 bases and J gave up 8 bases; unmatched junction bases: 11. The CDR3 has 16 amino acids. Germline CDR1 reads SEHNR; CDR2 reads FQNEAQ (reference sequence). CDR3 loop: CASSSAAGTGNEKLFF. CDR3 sequence (DNA): TGTGCCAGCAGCTCAGCCGCCGGGACAGGGAACGAAAAACTGTTTTTT.

Many counts were recorded for this clone. This rearrangement joins TRBV20-1 to TRBJ2-7; tentative D call: TRBD2 (7 bases). This CDR3 region has 13 residues. Germline V gene lookup returns CDR1 DFQATT and CDR2 SNEGSKA (reference sequence). Trimming stripped 6 bases from V and 4 bases from J, with 16 bases between. The CDR3 sequence is CSAHREGTYEQYF. The DNA of the CDR3 is TGCAGTGCACACAGGGAGGGCACTTACGAGCAGTACTTC.

The chain links TRBV6-1 to TRBJ2-7; tentative D call: TRBD1 (5 bases). CDR3 size: 14 residues. In germline, CDR1 is MNHNS, CDR2 SASEGT. The germline V and J ends were trimmed by 10 bases and 0 bases, with 16 bases remaining between them. CDR3 in amino acids: CAIKGVQSSYEQYF. In DNA, the CDR3 is TGTGCCATCAAAGGGGTCCAGAGCTCCTACGAGCAGTACTTC.

In regard to this clone: At one boundary the junction diverges from the germline segment, which might be a read error. At the DNA level, this CDR3 is encoded by other sequences in the same sample as well. The V gene is TRBV14, the J gene TRBJ2-7; TRBD2 is a possible D gene (6 bases). CDR1 and CDR2 (germline): SGHDN, FVKESK. The CDR3 totals 14 residues. CDR3 loop: CTSSPWGGGYEQYF. CDR3 bases: TGTACCAGCAGCCCCTGGGGAGGTGGCTACGAGCAGTACTTC.